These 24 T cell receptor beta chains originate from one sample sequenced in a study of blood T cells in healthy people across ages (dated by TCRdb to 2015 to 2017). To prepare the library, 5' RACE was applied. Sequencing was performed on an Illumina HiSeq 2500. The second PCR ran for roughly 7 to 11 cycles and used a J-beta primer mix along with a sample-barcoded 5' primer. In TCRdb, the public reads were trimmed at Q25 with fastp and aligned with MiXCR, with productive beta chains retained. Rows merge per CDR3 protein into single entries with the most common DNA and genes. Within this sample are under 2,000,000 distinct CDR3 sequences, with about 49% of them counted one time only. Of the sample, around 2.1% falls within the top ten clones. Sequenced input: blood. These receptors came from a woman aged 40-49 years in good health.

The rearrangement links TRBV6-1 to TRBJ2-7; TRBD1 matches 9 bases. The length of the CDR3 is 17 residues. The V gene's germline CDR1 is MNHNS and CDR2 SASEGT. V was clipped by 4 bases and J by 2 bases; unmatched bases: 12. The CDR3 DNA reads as TGTGCCAGCAGTGCTCGGGCAGGGACAGGGATTCCCTACGAGCAGTACTTC. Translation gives CASSARAGTGIPYEQYF.

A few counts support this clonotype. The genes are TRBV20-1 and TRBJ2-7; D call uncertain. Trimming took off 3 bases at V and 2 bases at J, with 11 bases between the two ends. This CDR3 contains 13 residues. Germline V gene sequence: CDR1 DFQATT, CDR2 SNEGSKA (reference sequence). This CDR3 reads CSASDRTPYEQYF. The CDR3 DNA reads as TGCAGTGCTAGTGATAGGACCCCCTACGAGCAGTACTTC.

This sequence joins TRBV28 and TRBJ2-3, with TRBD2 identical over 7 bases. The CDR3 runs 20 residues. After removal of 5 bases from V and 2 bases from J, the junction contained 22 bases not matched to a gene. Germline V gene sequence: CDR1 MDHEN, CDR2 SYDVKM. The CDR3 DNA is TGTGCCAGCAGTCCCCTCACATTAACCGGCCCAGCGGGGTCCACAGATACGCAGTATTTT. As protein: CASSPLTLTGPAGSTDTQYF. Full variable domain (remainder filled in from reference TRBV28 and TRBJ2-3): DVKVTQSSRYLVKRTGEKVFLECVQDMDHENMFWYRQDPGLGLRLIYFSYDVKMKEKGDIPEGYSVSREKKERFSLILESASTNQTSMYLCASSPLTLTGPAGSTDTQYFGPGTRLTVL.

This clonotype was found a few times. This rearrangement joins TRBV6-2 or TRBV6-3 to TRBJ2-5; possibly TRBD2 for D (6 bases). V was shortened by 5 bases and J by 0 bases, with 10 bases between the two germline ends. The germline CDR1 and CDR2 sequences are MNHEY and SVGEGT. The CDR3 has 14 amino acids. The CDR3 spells CASSQRLDQETQYF. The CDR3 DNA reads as TGTGCCAGCAGTCAAAGACTAGACCAAGAGACCCAGTACTTC.

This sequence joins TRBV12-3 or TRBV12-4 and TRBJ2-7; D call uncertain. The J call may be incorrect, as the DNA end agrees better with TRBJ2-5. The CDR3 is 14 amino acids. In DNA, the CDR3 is TGTGCCAGCAGTTTAGCGCCGTTCAAAGAGACCCAGTACTTC. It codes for CASSLAPFKETQYF.

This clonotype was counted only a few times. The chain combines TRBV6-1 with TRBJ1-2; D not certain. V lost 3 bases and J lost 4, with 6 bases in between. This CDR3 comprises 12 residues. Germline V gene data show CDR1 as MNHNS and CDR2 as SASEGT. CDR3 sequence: CASSENGYGYTF. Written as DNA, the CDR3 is TGTGCCAGCAGTGAGAACGGCTATGGCTACACCTTC.

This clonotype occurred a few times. The CDR3, as DNA: TGTGCCAGCAGACATAGTCGTGGACGGTACAATGAGCAGTTCTTC. As protein: CASRHSRGRYNEQFF. V gene TRBV12-3 or TRBV12-4 combines with J gene TRBJ2-1; D remains unclear. V was trimmed by 6 bases and J by 4 bases, leaving 16 bases between them. This CDR3 comprises 15 residues.

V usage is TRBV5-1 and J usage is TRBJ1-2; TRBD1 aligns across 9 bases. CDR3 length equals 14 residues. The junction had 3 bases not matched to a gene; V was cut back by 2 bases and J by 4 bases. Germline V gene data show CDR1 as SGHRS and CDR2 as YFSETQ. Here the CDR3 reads CASSFSDRGYGYTF. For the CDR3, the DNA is TGCGCCAGCAGCTTTTCGGACAGGGGCTATGGCTACACCTTC.

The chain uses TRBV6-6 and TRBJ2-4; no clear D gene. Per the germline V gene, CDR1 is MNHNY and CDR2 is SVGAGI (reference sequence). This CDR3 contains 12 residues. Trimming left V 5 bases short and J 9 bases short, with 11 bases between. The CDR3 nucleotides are TGTGCCAGCAGTCTGGACGACCCCATTCAGTACTTC. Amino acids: CASSLDDPIQYF.

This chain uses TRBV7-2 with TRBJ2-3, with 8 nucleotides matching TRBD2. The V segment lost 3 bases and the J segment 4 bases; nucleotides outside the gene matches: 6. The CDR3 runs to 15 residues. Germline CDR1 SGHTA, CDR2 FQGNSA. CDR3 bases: TGTGCCAGCAGCTTGGCGGCTAGCGGGCCAGATACGCAGTATTTT. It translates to CASSLAASGPDTQYF.

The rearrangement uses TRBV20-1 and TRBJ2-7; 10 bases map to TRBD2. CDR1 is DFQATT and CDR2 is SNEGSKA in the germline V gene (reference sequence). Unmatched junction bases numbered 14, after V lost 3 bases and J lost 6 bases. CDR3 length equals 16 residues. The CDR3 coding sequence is TGCAGTGCTAGTCTTAGCGGGGGGCGGGCCCTCTCCGAGCAGTACTTC. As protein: CSASLSGGRALSEQYF.

The CDR3 DNA sequence: TGCGCCAGCAGCTTGGAGGACTTCCAAGAGACCCAGTACTTC. Its translation: CASSLEDFQETQYF. The chain combines TRBV5-1 with TRBJ2-5, with D possibly matching TRBD2 (5 bases). The CDR3 extends over 14 amino acids. CDR1 SGHRS and CDR2 YFSETQ come from the germline V gene. V lost 0 bases and J lost 1, with 7 bases in between.

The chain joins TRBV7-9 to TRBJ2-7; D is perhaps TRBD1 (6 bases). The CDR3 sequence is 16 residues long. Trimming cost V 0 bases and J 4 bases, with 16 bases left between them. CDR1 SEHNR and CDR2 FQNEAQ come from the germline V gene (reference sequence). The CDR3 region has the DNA TGTGCCAGCAGCTTAGCGTTAAGCCAGGGGAGATACGAGCAGTACTTC. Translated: CASSLALSQGRYEQYF.

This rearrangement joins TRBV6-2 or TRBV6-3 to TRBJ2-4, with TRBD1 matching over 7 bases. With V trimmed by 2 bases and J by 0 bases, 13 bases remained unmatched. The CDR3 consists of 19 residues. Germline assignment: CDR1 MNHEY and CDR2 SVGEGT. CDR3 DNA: TGTGCCAGCAGTTACCGGATAGGGACAGCAGCTCTAGCCAAAAACATTCAGTACTTC. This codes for CASSYRIGTAALAKNIQYF.

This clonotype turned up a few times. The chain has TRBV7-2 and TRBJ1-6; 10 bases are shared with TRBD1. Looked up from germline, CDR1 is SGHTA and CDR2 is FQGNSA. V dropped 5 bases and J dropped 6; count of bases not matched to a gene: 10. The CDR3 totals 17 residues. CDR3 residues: CASSARGDRGGNSPLHF. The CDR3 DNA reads TGTGCCAGCAGCGCCCGAGGGGACAGGGGAGGTAATTCACCCCTCCACTTT.

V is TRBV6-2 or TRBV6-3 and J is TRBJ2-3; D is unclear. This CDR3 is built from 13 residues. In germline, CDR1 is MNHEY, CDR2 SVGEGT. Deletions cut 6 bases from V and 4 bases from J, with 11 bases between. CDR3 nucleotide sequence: TGTGCCAGCAGCCCTTCGTGGGCAGATACGCAGTATTTT. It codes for CASSPSWADTQYF.

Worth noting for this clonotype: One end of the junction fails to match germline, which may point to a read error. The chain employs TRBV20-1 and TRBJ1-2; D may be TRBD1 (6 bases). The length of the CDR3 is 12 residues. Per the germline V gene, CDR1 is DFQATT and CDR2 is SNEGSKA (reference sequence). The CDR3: CSQGRPNYGYTF. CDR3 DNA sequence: TGTAGCCAGGGGCGGCCAAACTATGGCTACACCTTC.

CDR3 in DNA: TGTGCCAGCAGCAAAGAGCGGCGGAGGTTCCCGAACACCGGGGAGCTGTTTTTT. Amino acid sequence: CASSKERRRFPNTGELFF. The chain employs TRBV21-1 and TRBJ2-2. TRBV21-1 is tagged as a pseudogene. CDR3 length equals 18 residues.

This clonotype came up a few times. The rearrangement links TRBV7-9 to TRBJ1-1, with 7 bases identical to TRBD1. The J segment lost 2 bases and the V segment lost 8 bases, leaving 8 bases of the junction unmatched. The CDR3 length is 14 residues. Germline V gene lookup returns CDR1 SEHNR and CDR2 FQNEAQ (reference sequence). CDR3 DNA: TGTGCCAGCCACCTGGGACAGCCAAACACTGAAGCTTTCTTT. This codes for CASHLGQPNTEAFF.

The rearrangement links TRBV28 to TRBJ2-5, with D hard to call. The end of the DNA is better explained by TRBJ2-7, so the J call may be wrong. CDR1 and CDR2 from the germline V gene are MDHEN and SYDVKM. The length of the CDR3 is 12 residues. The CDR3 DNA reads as TGTGCCAGCACCAGACTGGGCTACGAGCAGTACTTC. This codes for CASTRLGYEQYF.

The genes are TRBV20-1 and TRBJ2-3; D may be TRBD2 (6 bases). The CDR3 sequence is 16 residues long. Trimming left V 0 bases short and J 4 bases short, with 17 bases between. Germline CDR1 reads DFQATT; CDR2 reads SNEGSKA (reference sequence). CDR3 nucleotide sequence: TGCAGTGCTAGAGATATTCTAGCGTTTCAGCCAGATACGCAGTATTTT. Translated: CSARDILAFQPDTQYF.

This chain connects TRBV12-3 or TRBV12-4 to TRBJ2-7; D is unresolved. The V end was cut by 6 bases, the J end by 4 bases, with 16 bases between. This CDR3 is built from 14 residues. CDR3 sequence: CASSPSDLLYEQYF. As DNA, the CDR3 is TGTGCCAGCAGCCCAAGCGACCTCCTATACGAGCAGTACTTC.

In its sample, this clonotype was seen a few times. CDR3 nucleotides: TGCAGCACCAGGACAGGGGCGGGCGAGCAGTACTTC. Residues: CSTRTGAGEQYF. V is TRBV29-1 and J is TRBJ2-7, with TRBD1 matching 9 bases. Germline CDR1 and CDR2: SQVTM and ANQGSEA. The CDR3 loop spans 12 amino acids. V dropped 8 bases and J dropped 6; count of bases not matched to a gene: 8.

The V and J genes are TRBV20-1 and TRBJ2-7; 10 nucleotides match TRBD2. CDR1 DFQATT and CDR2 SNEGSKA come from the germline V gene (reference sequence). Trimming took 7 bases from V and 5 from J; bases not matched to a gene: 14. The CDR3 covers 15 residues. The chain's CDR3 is CSGVKPGSGGHEQYF. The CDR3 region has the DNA TGCAGTGGAGTAAAACCTGGTAGCGGGGGGCACGAGCAGTACTTC.